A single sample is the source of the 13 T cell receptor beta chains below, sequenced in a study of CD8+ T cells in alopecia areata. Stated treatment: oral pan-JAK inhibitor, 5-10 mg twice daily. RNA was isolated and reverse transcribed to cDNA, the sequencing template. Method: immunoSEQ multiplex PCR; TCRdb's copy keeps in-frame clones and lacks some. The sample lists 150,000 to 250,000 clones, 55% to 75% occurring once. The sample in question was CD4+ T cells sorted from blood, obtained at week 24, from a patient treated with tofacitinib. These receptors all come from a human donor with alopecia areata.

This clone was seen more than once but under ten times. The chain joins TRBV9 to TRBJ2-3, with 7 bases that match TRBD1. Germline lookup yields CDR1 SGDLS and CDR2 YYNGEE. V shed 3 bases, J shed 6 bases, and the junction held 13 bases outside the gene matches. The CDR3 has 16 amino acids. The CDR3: CASSARGQGVGDTQYF. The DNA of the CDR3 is TGTGCCAGCAGCGCGCGTGGGCAGGGGGTTGGCGATACGCAGTATTTT.

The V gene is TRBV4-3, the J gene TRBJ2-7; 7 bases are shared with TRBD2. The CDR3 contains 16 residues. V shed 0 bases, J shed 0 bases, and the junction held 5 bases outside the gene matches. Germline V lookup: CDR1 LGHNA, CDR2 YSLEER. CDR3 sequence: CASSQDLGGSSYEQYF. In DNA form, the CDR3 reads TGCGCCAGCAGCCAAGACTTGGGGGGGAGCTCCTACGAGCAGTACTTC.

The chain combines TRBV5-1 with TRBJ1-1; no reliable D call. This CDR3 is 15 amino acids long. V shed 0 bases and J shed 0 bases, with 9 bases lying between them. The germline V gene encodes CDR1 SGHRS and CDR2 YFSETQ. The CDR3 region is CASSLAVDMNTEAFF. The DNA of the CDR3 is TGCGCCAGCAGCTTGGCTGTCGATATGAACACTGAAGCTTTCTTT.

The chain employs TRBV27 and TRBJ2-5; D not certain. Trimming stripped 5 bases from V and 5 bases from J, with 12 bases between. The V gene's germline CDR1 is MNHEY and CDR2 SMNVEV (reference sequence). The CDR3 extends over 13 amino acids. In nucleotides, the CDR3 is TGTGCCAGCAGTCTACGGTCGGCGGAGACCCAGTACTTC. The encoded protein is CASSLRSAETQYF.

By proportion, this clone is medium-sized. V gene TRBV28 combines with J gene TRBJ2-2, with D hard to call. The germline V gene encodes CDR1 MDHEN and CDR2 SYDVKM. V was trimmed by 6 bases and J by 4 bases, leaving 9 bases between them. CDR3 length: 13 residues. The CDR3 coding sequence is TGTGCCAGCAGGGCCCCCGGCACCGGGGAGCTGTTTTTT. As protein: CASRAPGTGELFF.

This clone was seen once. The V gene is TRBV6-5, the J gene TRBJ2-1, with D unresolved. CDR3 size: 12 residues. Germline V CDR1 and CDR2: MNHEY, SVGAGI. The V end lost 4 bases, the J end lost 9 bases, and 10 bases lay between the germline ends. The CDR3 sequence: CASSSAGSEQFF. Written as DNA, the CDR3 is TGTGCCAGCAGTTCGGCCGGATCTGAGCAGTTCTTC.

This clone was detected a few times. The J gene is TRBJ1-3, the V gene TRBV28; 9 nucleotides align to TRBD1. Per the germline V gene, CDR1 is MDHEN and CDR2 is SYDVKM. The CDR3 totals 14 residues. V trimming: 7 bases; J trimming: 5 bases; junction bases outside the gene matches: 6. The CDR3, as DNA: TGTGCCAGCAACAAACAGGGGGCTAGAAACACCATATATTTT. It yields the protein CASNKQGARNTIYF.

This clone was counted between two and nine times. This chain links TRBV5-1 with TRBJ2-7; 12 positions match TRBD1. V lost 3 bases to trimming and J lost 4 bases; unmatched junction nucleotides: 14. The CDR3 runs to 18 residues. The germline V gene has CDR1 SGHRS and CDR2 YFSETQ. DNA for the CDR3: TGCGCCAGCAGCTCACTTTACGGCTCGGGACAGGGGGCGTACGAGCAGTACTTC. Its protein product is CASSSLYGSGQGAYEQYF.

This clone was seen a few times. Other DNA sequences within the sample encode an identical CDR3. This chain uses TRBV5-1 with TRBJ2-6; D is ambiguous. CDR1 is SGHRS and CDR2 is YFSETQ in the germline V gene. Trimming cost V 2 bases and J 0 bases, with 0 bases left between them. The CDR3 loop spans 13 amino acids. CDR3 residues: CASSFSGANVLTF. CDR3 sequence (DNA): TGCGCCAGCAGCTTCTCTGGGGCCAACGTCCTGACTTTC.

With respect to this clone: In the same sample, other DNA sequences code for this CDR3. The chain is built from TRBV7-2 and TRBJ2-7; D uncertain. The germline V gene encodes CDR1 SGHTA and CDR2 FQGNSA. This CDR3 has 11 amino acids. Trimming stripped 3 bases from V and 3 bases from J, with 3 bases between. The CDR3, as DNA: TGTGCCAGCAGCTTGTTCTACGAGCAGTACTTC. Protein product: CASSLFYEQYF.

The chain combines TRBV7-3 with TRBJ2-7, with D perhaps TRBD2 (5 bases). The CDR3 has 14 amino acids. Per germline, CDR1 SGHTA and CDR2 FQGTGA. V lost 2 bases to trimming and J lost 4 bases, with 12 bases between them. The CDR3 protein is CASSLVSPGYEQYF. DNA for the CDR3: TGTGCCAGCAGCTTAGTGTCCCCGGGGTACGAGCAGTACTTC. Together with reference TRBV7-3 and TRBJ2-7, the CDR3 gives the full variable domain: GAGVSQTPSNKVTEKGKYVELRCDPISGHTALYWYRQSLGQGPEFLIYFQGTGAADDSGLPNDRFFAVRPEGSVSTLKIQRTERGDSAVYLCASSLVSPGYEQYFGPGTRLTVT.

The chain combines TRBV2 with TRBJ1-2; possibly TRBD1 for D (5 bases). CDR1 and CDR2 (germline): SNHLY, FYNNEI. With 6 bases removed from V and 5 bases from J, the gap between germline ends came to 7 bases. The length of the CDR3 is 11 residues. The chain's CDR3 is CASREGYGYTF. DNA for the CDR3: TGTGCCAGCAGAGAGGGGTATGGCTACACCTTC.

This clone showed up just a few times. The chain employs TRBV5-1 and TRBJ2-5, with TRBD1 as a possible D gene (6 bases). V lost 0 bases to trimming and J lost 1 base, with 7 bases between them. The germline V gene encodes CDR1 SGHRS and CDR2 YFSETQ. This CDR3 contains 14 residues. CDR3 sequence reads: CASSLADSQETQYF. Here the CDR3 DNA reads TGCGCCAGCAGCTTGGCGGACAGCCAAGAGACCCAGTACTTC.